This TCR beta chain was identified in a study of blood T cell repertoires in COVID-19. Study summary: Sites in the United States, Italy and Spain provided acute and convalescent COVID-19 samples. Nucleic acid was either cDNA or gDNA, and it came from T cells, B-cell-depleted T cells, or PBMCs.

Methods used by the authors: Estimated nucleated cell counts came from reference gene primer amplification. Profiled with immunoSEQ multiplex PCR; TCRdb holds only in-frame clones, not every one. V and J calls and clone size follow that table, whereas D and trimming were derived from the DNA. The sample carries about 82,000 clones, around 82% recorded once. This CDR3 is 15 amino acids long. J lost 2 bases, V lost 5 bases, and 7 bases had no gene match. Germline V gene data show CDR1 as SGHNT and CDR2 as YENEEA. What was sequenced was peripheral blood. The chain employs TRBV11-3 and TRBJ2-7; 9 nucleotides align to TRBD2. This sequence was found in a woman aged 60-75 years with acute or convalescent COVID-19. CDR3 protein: CASSRRKRGAYEQYF. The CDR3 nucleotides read TGTGCCAGCAGCAGACGGAAGCGGGGGGCCTACGAGCAGTACTTC.